Each of the 8 T cell receptor beta chains below was sequenced from the same sample in a study of molecular identifiers for immune sequencing clone quantification. TCRdb itself ran the PCR reads through MiXCR, one entry per CDR3 protein. The sample has fewer than 350,000 distinct CDR3 sequences, 20% to 25% seen once. Sequences were obtained from naive CD8+ T cells from blood, with Jurkat cell RNA spiked in. The sample's subset: FACS-sorted CD8+CD4-CCR7+CD45RA+ naive T cells. These receptors were collected from a human donor in good health. Some libraries in this study had Jurkat cell RNA spiked in.

For this clonotype: This clone may be a read error of a much larger clone one base away. This sequence joins TRBV4-3 and TRBJ2-1; D is ambiguous. The CDR3 has 15 residues. V lost 0 bases, J lost 4 bases, and 10 bases lay in between. Germline lookup yields CDR1 LGHNA and CDR2 YSLEER. Here the CDR3 DNA reads TGCGCCAGCAGCCAAGATCAGGCTCTATACAATGAGCAGTTCTTC. This gives the protein CASSQDQALYNEQFF.

This clonotype has at least ten counts. This chain joins TRBV29-1 and TRBJ1-1; D is undetermined. The CDR3 runs 11 residues. Between the trimmed V and J ends, which lost 3 bases and 8 bases, there was a span of 10 bases. CDR1 SQVTM and CDR2 ANQGSEA come from the germline V gene. The CDR3 DNA is TGCAGCGTTGAGGGTAATAGCGAAGCTTTCTTT. It translates to CSVEGNSEAFF. The full variable domain, completed using reference TRBV29-1 and TRBJ1-1, is SAVISQKPSRDICQRGTSLTIQCQVDSQVTMMFWYRQQPGQSLTLIATANQGSEATYESGFVIDKFPISRPNLTFSTLTVSNMSPEDSSIYLCSVEGNSEAFFGQGTRLTVV.

This clonotype occurred many times. CDR3 protein: CSVTPGTSYEQYF. CDR3 nucleotide sequence: TGCAGCGTTACCCCCGGAACCTCCTACGAGCAGTACTTC. The J gene is TRBJ2-7, the V gene TRBV29-1; D gene unclear. V lost 5 bases, J lost 0 bases, and 11 bases lay in between. CDR1 is SQVTM, CDR2 ANQGSEA, per germline. This CDR3 comprises 13 residues.

This clonotype was seen more than once but under ten times. V usage is TRBV12-3 or TRBV12-4 and J usage is TRBJ1-4, with D maybe TRBD1 (6 bases). CDR3 size: 14 residues. V lost 3 bases, J lost 5 bases, and 10 bases lay in between. The CDR3 region has the DNA TGTGCCAGCAGTTTGGCAGGGGAGAATGAAAAACTGTTTTTT. Its protein is CASSLAGENEKLFF.

Of note for this clonotype: This may be a read error, as it is one base from a much larger clone. CDR3 region: CASNYWINEKLFF. CDR3 DNA: TGTGCCAGCAACTACTGGATTAATGAAAAACTGTTTTTT. The chain uses TRBV12-3 or TRBV12-4 and TRBJ1-4; D unclear. Trimming stripped 7 bases from V and 4 bases from J, with 10 bases between. There are 13 residues in the CDR3.

Only a few counts were recorded for this clonotype. The V gene is TRBV2, the J gene TRBJ2-3, with D uncertain. V shed 7 bases and J shed 3 bases, with 8 bases lying between them. Germline values: CDR1 SNHLY, CDR2 FYNNEI. CDR3 length equals 12 residues. CDR3 in DNA: TGTGCCAGCACCGACCCTACAGATACGCAGTATTTT. Translation: CASTDPTDTQYF.

The J gene is TRBJ1-1, the V gene TRBV7-9; D may be TRBD1 (6 bases). Germline CDR1 reads SEHNR; CDR2 reads FQNEAQ (reference sequence). The V end lost 1 base, the J end lost 5 bases, and 14 bases lay between the germline ends. The CDR3 is 15 amino acids. The chain's CDR3 is CASSLENRVGTEAFF. The DNA of the CDR3 is TGTGCCAGCAGCTTAGAGAACAGGGTTGGGACTGAAGCTTTCTTT.

The rearrangement joins TRBV28 to TRBJ2-1; D is uncertain. V lost 3 bases, J lost 7 bases, and 10 bases lay in between. CDR3 size: 13 residues. Germline CDR1 is MDHEN and CDR2 is SYDVKM. CDR3 bases: TGTGCCAGCAGTTTTCGACTCATGAATGAGCAGTTCTTC. Amino acids: CASSFRLMNEQFF.